Each of the 21 T cell receptor beta chains below was sequenced from the same sample in a study of metastatic and nonmetastatic thyroid tumors. TCRdb recomputed clones from the PCR reads via MiXCR. This sample has around 42,000 clones, with roughly 10% found just once. No patient had received any treatment before thyroid surgery. Sequencing was done on a sample of blood. The receptors come from a female donor with papillary thyroid cancer or a benign thyroid nodule (not recorded which). Some clones in this sample may be carry-over from other donors' samples.

This clone was seen many times. This chain connects TRBV18 to TRBJ2-1; TRBD1 matches at 7 bases. Per the germline V gene, CDR1 is KGHSH and CDR2 is LQKENI. J gave up 9 bases and V 5 bases, and 7 bases lay outside the gene matches. The CDR3 runs to 13 residues. The CDR3 spells CASSDRDGGEQFF. The CDR3 bases are TGTGCCAGCTCAGACAGGGATGGGGGTGAGCAGTTCTTC.

This clone occurred many times. The chain joins TRBV9 to TRBJ2-1; 11 bases align to TRBD2. V gave up 0 bases and J gave up 7 bases; unmatched junction bases: 6. CDR1 SGDLS and CDR2 YYNGEE come from the germline V gene. The CDR3 consists of 16 residues. The CDR3 sequence is CASSVVGSGRVNEQFF. The CDR3, as DNA: TGTGCCAGCAGCGTAGTTGGTAGCGGGAGGGTAAATGAGCAGTTCTTC.

CDR3 in DNA: TGTGCCAGCAGCTCCAGGACTAGCGGGAGGGCCATCGGTGGGCTGTTTTTT. Translating it yields CASSSRTSGRAIGGLFF. The J gene is TRBJ2-2, the V gene TRBV11-1; 15 nucleotides match TRBD2. This CDR3 region has 17 residues. The trim removed 4 bases at V and 13 bases at J, leaving 13 bases unmatched. CDR1 and CDR2 (germline): SGHAT, FQDESV (reference sequence). Looking up the rest from reference TRBV11-1 and TRBJ2-2 gives the full variable domain: EAEVAQSPRYKITEKSQAVAFWCDPISGHATLYWYRQILGQGPELLVQFQDESVVDDSQLPKDRFSAERLKGVDSTLKIQPAELGDSAMYLCASSSRTSGRAIGGLFFGEGSRLTVL.

There are many counts of this clone. V gene TRBV2 combines with J gene TRBJ2-7, with a weak D call TRBD2 (6 bases). CDR3 size: 14 residues. Deletions cut 7 bases from V and 0 bases from J, with 13 bases between. CDR1 is SNHLY and CDR2 is FYNNEI in the germline V gene. The chain's CDR3 is CASKGTQSSYEQYF. CDR3 nucleotide sequence: TGTGCCAGCAAGGGGACTCAGAGCTCCTACGAGCAGTACTTC. Together with reference TRBV2 and TRBJ2-7, the CDR3 gives the full variable domain: EPEVTQTPSHQVTQMGQEVILRCVPISNHLYFYWYRQILGQKVEFLVSFYNNEISEKSEIFDDQFSVERPDGSNFTLKIRSTKLEDSAMYFCASKGTQSSYEQYFGPGTRLTVT.

This clone was found many times. V is TRBV19 and J is TRBJ1-3, with D tentatively TRBD1 (5 bases). There are 14 residues in the CDR3. Trimming shortened V by 6 bases and J by 0 bases, and 9 bases separated the two germline ends. CDR1 LNHDA and CDR2 SQIVND come from the germline V gene (reference sequence). The CDR3 coding sequence is TGTGCCAGTAGATGGGACTTCTCTGGAAACACCATATATTTT. This codes for CASRWDFSGNTIYF.

Worth noting for this clone: This sample includes further DNA sequences coding for the same CDR3. This chain connects TRBV2 to TRBJ2-7, with 8 bases fitting TRBD1. The junction had 14 bases not matched to a gene; V was cut back by 9 bases and J by 7 bases. Looked up from germline, CDR1 is SNHLY and CDR2 is FYNNEI. The CDR3 covers 14 residues. The CDR3 region is CASGGDDRGYEQYF. DNA of the CDR3: TGTGCCAGTGGAGGGGACGACAGGGGCTATGAGCAGTACTTC.

This clone was seen repeatedly, ten times or more. V and J are TRBV7-7 and TRBJ1-4, with D perhaps TRBD1 (5 bases). The CDR3 covers 20 residues. Germline CDR1 is SSHAT and CDR2 is FNYEAQ (reference sequence). CDR3: CASRHRSLPILRGGLEKLFF. In nucleotides, the CDR3 is TGTGCTAGCCGACACCGGAGCTTACCCATTCTGAGGGGAGGGTTGGAAAAACTGTTTTTT.

This clone has a count of ten or more. The V and J genes are TRBV12-5 and TRBJ2-7; TRBD2 agrees at 14 bases. The CDR3 runs to 20 residues. Trimming removed 0 bases from V and 1 base from J; junction bases left unmatched: 11. CDR1 is LGHNT and CDR2 is FRNRAP in the germline V gene. The chain's CDR3 is CASGLVLSGLAGVESYEQYF. In nucleotides, the CDR3 is TGTGCTAGTGGTTTGGTACTCTCGGGACTAGCGGGAGTTGAGTCCTACGAGCAGTACTTC. Looking up the rest from reference TRBV12-5 and TRBJ2-7 gives the full variable domain: DARVTQTPRHKVTEMGQEVTMRCQPILGHNTVFWYRQTMMQGLELLAYFRNRAPLDDSGMPKDRFSAEMPDATLATLKIQPSEPRDSAVYFCASGLVLSGLAGVESYEQYFGPGTRLTVT.

The table lists this clone with many counts. The chain is built from TRBV27 and TRBJ2-6; D gene ambiguous. Germline V gene sequence: CDR1 MNHEY, CDR2 SMNVEV (reference sequence). V shed 7 bases and J shed 0 bases, with 7 bases lying between them. The CDR3 contains 14 residues. The CDR3 DNA follows: TGTGCCAGCACCGCCCTCTCTGGGGCCAACGTCCTGACTTTC. It translates to CASTALSGANVLTF.

This clone was detected many times. J is TRBJ1-3 and V is TRBV6-2 or TRBV6-3; D not resolved. Trimming cost V 5 bases and J 3 bases, with 11 bases left between them. CDR3 length: 14 amino acids. Germline V gives CDR1 MNHEY, CDR2 SVGEGT. The CDR3 nucleotides are TGTGCCAGCAGTGCCGGGTGGTTTGGAAACACCATATATTTT. Its protein is CASSAGWFGNTIYF.

This clone was recorded at least ten times. V is TRBV2 and J is TRBJ1-3; the match to TRBD1 covers 9 bases. The germline gives CDR1 SNHLY, CDR2 FYNNEI. This CDR3 is built from 14 residues. Trimming cost V 8 bases and J 1 base; bases outside gene matches: 3. CDR3 coding DNA: TGTGCCAGCCATGACAGGGGGTCTGGAAACACCATATATTTT. Translated: CASHDRGSGNTIYF.

This clone was detected a few times. V and J are TRBV28 and TRBJ2-3; 12 bases map to TRBD2. CDR1 MDHEN and CDR2 SYDVKM come from the germline V gene. J lost 2 bases, V lost 1 base, and 10 bases had no gene match. The CDR3 is made up of 19 amino acids. Here the CDR3 DNA reads TGTGCCAGCAGTTTATCACCCTGGACTAGCGGGAAACTCACAGATACGCAGTATTTT. Translated: CASSLSPWTSGKLTDTQYF. Based on the CDR3 plus reference TRBV28 and TRBJ2-3, the full variable domain is DVKVTQSSRYLVKRTGEKVFLECVQDMDHENMFWYRQDPGLGLRLIYFSYDVKMKEKGDIPEGYSVSREKKERFSLILESASTNQTSMYLCASSLSPWTSGKLTDTQYFGPGTRLTVL.

The V and J genes are TRBV12-3 or TRBV12-4 and TRBJ2-7, with 7 bases identical to TRBD2. V lost 11 bases and J lost 3; bases outside the gene matches: 4. This CDR3 spans 11 amino acids. CDR3 coding DNA: TGTGCCTCGGGAGGAAACTACGAGCAGTACTTC. Amino acids: CASGGNYEQYF.

In this sample, this clone turned up many times. This chain joins TRBV19 and TRBJ2-3; 8 bases fit TRBD1. The ends lost 3 bases at V and 6 bases at J; junction bases unmatched: 2. The length of the CDR3 is 13 residues. Germline CDR1 reads LNHDA; CDR2 reads SQIVND (reference sequence). The CDR3 sequence is CASSIRQGDTQYF. CDR3 DNA: TGTGCCAGTAGTATCAGACAGGGGGATACGCAGTATTTT.

This clone was counted ten times or more. With a much larger clone just one base away, this may be a read error. The sample carries other DNA sequences with the same CDR3. This chain connects TRBV24-1 to TRBJ2-3, with 9 bases identical to TRBD2. V gave up 3 bases and J gave up 6 bases; unmatched junction bases: 12. The germline gives CDR1 KGHDR, CDR2 SFDVKD. The CDR3 covers 17 residues. CDR3 bases: TGTGCCACCAGTGATCCCGGGACGAGCGGGAGGCTTGATACGCAGTATTTT. Amino acids: CATSDPGTSGRLDTQYF.

This chain joins TRBV20-1 and TRBJ2-7, with 7 bases that match TRBD2. V was clipped by 0 bases and J by 2 bases; unmatched bases: 7. Germline CDR1 is DFQATT and CDR2 is SNEGSKA (reference sequence). This CDR3 has 15 amino acids. This CDR3 is CSARDPAGTTYEQYF. In DNA form, the CDR3 reads TGCAGTGCTAGAGATCCAGCGGGGACCACCTACGAGCAGTACTTC.

This clone has at least ten counts. This rearrangement joins TRBV3-1 to TRBJ2-7; 11 bases agree with TRBD1. The CDR3 sequence is 18 residues long. The junction had 8 bases not matched to a gene; V was cut back by 0 bases and J by 1 base. CDR1 is LGHDT and CDR2 is YNNKEL in the germline V gene (reference sequence). CDR3 nucleotides: TGTGCCAGCAGCCAAGATTCGTTCGGGACAGGGGGTTCCTACGAGCAGTACTTC. Protein sequence: CASSQDSFGTGGSYEQYF.

The chain recombines TRBV11-1 with TRBJ2-7; 9 bases line up with TRBD2. Per the germline V gene, CDR1 is SGHAT and CDR2 is FQDESV (reference sequence). V shed 1 base, J shed 4 bases, and the junction held 5 bases outside the gene matches. CDR3 length equals 15 residues. The CDR3 is CASSLVLAGGYEQYF. As DNA, the CDR3 is TGTGCCAGCAGCTTAGTACTAGCGGGTGGTTACGAGCAGTACTTC.

This clone was seen only a few times. This same CDR3 is encoded by further DNA sequences in the sample. The genes are TRBV15 and TRBJ2-5; D is uncertain. Trimming stripped 0 bases from V and 5 bases from J, with 10 bases between. This CDR3 has 14 residues. Germline V gene data show CDR1 as LNHNV and CDR2 as YYDKDF (reference sequence). The CDR3 region has the DNA TGTGCCACCAGCAGAGATCGTGGGTCGGAGACCCAGTACTTC. Its translation: CATSRDRGSETQYF.

The V and J genes are TRBV11-2 and TRBJ2-1, with 10 bases identical to TRBD1. The CDR3 sequence is 15 residues long. Per the germline V gene, CDR1 is SGHAT and CDR2 is FQNNGV. V gave up 5 bases and J gave up 5 bases; unmatched junction bases: 6. The CDR3 spells CASSPPGQGNNEQFF. In DNA form, the CDR3 reads TGTGCCAGCAGCCCCCCGGGACAGGGGAACAATGAGCAGTTCTTC.

This clone was counted at least ten times. The chain links TRBV4-2 to TRBJ1-4, with TRBD1 identical over 9 bases. The germline CDR1 and CDR2 sequences are LGHNA and YNFKEQ. This CDR3 contains 15 residues. The junction had 5 bases not matched to a gene; V was cut back by 2 bases and J by 7 bases. Here the CDR3 reads CASSQTGQGFEKLFF. Here the CDR3 DNA reads TGTGCCAGCAGCCAAACGGGACAGGGATTTGAAAAACTGTTTTTT.